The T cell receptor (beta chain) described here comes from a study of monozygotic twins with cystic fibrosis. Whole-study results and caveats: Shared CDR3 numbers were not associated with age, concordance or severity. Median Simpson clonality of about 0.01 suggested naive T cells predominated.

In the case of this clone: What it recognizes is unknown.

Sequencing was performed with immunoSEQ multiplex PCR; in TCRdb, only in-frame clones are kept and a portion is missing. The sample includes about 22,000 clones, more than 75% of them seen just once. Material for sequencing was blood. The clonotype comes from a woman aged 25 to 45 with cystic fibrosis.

DNA for the CDR3: TGCGCCAGCAGCCAAGACCGACAGGGAGGGACTGAAGCTTTCTTT. Amino acids: CASSQDRQGGTEAFF. The chain has TRBV4-3 and TRBJ1-1; 7 positions match TRBD1. Germline CDR1 and CDR2: LGHNA and YSLEER. Trimming removed 0 bases from V and 5 bases from J; junction bases left unmatched: 6. This CDR3 comprises 15 residues.